This T cell receptor (beta chain) was sequenced for a study of memory B cells and T cells in multiple sclerosis. TCRdb keeps only in-frame clones here, not all; method: immunoSEQ multiplex PCR. The sample contains approximately 7,800 clones, roughly three fifths of which appear only once. There are 15 residues in the CDR3. V lost 6 bases and J lost 0; bases outside the gene matches: 4. Germline V gives CDR1 SNHLY, CDR2 FYNNEI. The chain combines TRBV2 with TRBJ1-5; TRBD1 matches 8 bases. The source of this sequence is a human donor with multiple sclerosis. What was sequenced was memory (CD45RO+) CD8+ T cells from blood. The CDR3 DNA is TGTGCCAGCAGAGGTGACAGGGGTAGCAATCAGCCCCAGCATTTT. The encoded protein is CASRGDRGSNQPQHF.